The 3 T cell receptor beta chains in this list originate from one sample, sequenced in a study of blood T cell repertoires in COVID-19. The method was immunoSEQ multiplex PCR; TCRdb's version includes in-frame clones alone and lacks a portion of them. In the table there are about 220,000 clones, roughly 85% of which are singletons. The specimen was peripheral blood. These receptors were taken from a woman aged 80 or older with acute or convalescent COVID-19.

The chain is built from TRBV6-6 and TRBJ1-1; TRBD1 is a possible D gene (5 bases). CDR1 MNHNY and CDR2 SVGAGI come from the germline V gene (reference sequence). This CDR3 is built from 16 residues. The V gene lost 2 bases and the J gene lost 1 base, with 14 bases spanning the gap. Here the CDR3 reads CASSYGYQGRNTEAFF. In DNA, the CDR3 is TGTGCCAGCAGTTACGGATACCAGGGAAGGAACACTGAAGCTTTCTTT.

This clone was detected only once. The chain couples TRBV3-1 (or the pseudogene TRBV3-2) to TRBJ1-3; possibly TRBD1 for D (6 bases). The CDR3 runs to 15 residues. Trimming took off 2 bases at V and 3 bases at J, with 11 bases between the two ends. CDR1 is LGHDT, CDR2 YNNKEL, per germline (reference sequence). The DNA of the CDR3 is TGTGCCAGCAGCCAAAGGGGGGGGCTTGGAAACACCATATATTTT. Its protein is CASSQRGGLGNTIYF.

This clone was counted between two and nine times. The V gene is TRBV3-1 (or the pseudogene TRBV3-2), the J gene TRBJ1-4; D not resolved. The CDR3 has 15 amino acids. The ends were cut back, 4 bases at V and 6 bases at J, with 15 bases in the middle. Germline V gene lookup returns CDR1 LGHDT and CDR2 YNNKEL (reference sequence). The CDR3 DNA reads TGTGCCAGCAGCCCGACTTCCTTCGGGTATGAAAAACTGTTTTTT. Protein product: CASSPTSFGYEKLFF.